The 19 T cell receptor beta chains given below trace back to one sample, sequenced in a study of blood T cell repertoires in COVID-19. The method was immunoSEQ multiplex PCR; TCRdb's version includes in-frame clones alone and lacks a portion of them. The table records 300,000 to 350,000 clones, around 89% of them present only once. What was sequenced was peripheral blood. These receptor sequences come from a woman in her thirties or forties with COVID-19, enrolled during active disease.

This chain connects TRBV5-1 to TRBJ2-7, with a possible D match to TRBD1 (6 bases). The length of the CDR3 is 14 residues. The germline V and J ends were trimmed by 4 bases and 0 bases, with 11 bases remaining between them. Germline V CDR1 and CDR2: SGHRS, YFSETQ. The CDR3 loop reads CASSPTGSSYEQYF. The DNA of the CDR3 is TGCGCCAGCAGCCCCACAGGGTCCTCCTACGAGCAGTACTTC.

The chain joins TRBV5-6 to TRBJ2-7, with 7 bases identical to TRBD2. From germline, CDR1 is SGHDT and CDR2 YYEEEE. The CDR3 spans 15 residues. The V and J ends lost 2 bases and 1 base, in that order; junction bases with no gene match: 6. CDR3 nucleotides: TGTGCCAGCAGCTTAGGCCTAGCGGAATCCTACGAGCAGTACTTC. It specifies CASSLGLAESYEQYF.

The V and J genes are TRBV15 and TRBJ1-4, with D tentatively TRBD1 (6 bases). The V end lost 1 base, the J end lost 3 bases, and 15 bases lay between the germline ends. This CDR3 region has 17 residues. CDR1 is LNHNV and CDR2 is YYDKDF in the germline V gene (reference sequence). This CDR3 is CATSRVPTGTSNEKLFF. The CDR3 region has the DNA TGTGCCACCAGCAGAGTCCCCACCGGGACATCTAATGAAAAACTGTTTTTT.

CDR3 in DNA: TGTGCCAGCAGGGACTTCGCGGGCAGGCACGAGCAGTACTTC. This gives the protein CASRDFAGRHEQYF. The V gene is TRBV25-1, the J gene TRBJ2-7; tentative D call: TRBD2 (5 bases). The length of the CDR3 is 14 residues. V lost 6 bases and J lost 5, with 17 bases in between. Looked up from germline, CDR1 is MGHDK and CDR2 is SYGVNS.

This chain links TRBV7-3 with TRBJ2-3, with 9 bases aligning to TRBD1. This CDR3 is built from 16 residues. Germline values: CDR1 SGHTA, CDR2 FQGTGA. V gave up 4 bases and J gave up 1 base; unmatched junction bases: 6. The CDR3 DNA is TGTGCCAGCAGCTCGGACAGGGGAATTGGCACAGATACGCAGTATTTT. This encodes CASSSDRGIGTDTQYF. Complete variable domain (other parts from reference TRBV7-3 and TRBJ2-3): GAGVSQTPSNKVTEKGKYVELRCDPISGHTALYWYRQSLGQGPEFLIYFQGTGAADDSGLPNDRFFAVRPEGSVSTLKIQRTERGDSAVYLCASSSDRGIGTDTQYFGPGTRLTVL.

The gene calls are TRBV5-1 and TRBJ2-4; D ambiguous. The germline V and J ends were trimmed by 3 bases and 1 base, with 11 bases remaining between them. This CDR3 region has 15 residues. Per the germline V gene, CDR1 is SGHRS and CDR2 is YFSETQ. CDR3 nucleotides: TGCGCCAGCAGCTCTGATTTCGGGGCCAAAAACATTCAGTACTTC. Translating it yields CASSSDFGAKNIQYF.

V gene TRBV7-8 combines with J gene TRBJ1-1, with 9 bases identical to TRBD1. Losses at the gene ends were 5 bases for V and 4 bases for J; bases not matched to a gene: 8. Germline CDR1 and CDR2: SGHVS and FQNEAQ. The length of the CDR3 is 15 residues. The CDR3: CASSRGQGSTTEAFF. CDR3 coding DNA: TGTGCCAGCAGCCGTGGACAGGGGTCGACCACTGAAGCTTTCTTT.

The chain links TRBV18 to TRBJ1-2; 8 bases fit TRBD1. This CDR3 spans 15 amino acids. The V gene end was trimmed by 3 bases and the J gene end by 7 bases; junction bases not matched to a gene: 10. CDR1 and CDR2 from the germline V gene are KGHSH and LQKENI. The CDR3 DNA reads TGTGCCAGCTCACCTTTGGACAGGGAGTCGGGTGGCTACACCTTC. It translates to CASSPLDRESGGYTF.

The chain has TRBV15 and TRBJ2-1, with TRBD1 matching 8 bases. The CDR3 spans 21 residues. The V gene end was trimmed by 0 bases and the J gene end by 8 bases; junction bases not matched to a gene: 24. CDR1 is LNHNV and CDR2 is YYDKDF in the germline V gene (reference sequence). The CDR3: CATSRDLRDRYRGPKSHEQFF. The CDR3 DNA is TGTGCCACCAGCAGAGATTTGAGGGACAGGTACCGCGGGCCCAAAAGTCATGAGCAGTTCTTC. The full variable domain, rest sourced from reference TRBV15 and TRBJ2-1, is DAMVIQNPRYQVTQFGKPVTLSCSQTLNHNVMYWYQQKSSQAPKLLFHYYDKDFNNEADTPDNFQSRRPNTSFCFLDIRSPGLGDTAMYLCATSRDLRDRYRGPKSHEQFFGPGTRLTVL.

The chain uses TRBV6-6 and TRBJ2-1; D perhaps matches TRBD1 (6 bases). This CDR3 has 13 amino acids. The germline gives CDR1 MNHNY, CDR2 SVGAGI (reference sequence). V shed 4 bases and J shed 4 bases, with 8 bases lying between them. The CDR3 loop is CASSWTVYNEQFF. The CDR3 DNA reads TGTGCCAGCAGTTGGACAGTTTACAATGAGCAGTTCTTC.

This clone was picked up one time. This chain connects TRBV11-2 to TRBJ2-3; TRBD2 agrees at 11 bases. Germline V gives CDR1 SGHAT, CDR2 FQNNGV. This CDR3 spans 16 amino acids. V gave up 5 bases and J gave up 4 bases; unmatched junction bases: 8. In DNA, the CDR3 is TGTGCCAGCAGCCCCGTAGCGGGGGGGCTTTCAGATACGCAGTATTTT. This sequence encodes CASSPVAGGLSDTQYF. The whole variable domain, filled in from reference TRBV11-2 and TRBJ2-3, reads EAGVAQSPRYKIIEKRQSVAFWCNPISGHATLYWYQQILGQGPKLLIQFQNNGVVDDSQLPKDRFSAERLKGVDSTLKIQPAKLEDSAVYLCASSPVAGGLSDTQYFGPGTRLTVL.

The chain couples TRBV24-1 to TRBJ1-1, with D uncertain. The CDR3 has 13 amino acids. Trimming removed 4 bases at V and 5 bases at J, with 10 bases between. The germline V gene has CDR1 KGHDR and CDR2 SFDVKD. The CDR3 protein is CATSDPARTEAFF. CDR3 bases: TGTGCCACCAGTGACCCCGCCCGGACTGAAGCTTTCTTT.

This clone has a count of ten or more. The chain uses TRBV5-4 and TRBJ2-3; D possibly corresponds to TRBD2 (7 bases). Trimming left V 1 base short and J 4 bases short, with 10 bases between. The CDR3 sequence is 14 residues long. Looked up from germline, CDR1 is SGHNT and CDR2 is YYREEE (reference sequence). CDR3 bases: TGTGCCAGCAGCTTGCGAGGGGGGGCAGATACGCAGTATTTT. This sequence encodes CASSLRGGADTQYF. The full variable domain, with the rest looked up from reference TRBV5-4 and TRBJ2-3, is ETGVTQSPTHLIKTRGQQVTLRCSSQSGHNTVSWYQQALGQGPQFIFQYYREEENGRGNFPPRFSGLQFPNYSSELNVNALELDDSALYLCASSLRGGADTQYFGPGTRLTVL.

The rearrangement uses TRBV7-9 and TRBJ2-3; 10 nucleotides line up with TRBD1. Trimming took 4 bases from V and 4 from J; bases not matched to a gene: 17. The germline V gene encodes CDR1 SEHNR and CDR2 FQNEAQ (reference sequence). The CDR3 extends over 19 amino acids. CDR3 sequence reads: CASSSNPGQGNRGADTQYF. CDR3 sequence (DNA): TGTGCCAGCAGCTCCAACCCGGGACAGGGGAATAGAGGTGCAGATACGCAGTATTTT.

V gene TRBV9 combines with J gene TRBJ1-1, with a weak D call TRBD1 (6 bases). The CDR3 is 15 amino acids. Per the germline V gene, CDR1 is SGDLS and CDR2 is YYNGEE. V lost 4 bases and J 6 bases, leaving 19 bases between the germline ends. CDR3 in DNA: TGTGCCAGCAGCCCCCGGGACAATCCGGGTTCTGAAGCTTTCTTT. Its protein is CASSPRDNPGSEAFF.

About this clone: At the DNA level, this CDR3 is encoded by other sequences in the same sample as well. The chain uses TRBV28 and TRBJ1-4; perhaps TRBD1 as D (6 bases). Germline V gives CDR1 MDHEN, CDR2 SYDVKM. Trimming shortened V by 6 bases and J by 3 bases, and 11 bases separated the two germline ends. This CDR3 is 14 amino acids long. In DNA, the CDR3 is TGTGCCAGCAGGACTACAGGGTCTAATGAAAAACTGTTTTTT. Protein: CASRTTGSNEKLFF.

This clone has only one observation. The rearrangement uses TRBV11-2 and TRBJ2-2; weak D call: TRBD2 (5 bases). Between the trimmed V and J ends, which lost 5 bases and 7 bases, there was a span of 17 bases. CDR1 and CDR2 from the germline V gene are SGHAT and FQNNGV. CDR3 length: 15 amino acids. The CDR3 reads CASSPWAPAGGELFF. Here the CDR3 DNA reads TGTGCCAGCAGCCCATGGGCCCCGGCGGGCGGGGAGCTGTTTTTT.

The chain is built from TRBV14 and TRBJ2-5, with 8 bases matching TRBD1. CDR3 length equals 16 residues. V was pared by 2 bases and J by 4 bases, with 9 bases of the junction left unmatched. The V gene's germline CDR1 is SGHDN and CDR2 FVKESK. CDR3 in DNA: TGTGCCAGCAGCCAATCCGGGACAGGTATCTCAGAGACCCAGTACTTC. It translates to CASSQSGTGISETQYF.

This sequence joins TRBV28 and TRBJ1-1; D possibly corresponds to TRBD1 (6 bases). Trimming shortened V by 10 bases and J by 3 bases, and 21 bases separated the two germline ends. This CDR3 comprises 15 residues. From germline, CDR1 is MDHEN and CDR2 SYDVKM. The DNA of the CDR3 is TGTGCCACCTCATCCGGACAGCCCCGTGACACTGAAGCTTTCTTT. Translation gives CATSSGQPRDTEAFF. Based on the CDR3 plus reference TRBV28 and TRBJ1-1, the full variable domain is DVKVTQSSRYLVKRTGEKVFLECVQDMDHENMFWYRQDPGLGLRLIYFSYDVKMKEKGDIPEGYSVSREKKERFSLILESASTNQTSMYLCATSSGQPRDTEAFFGQGTRLTVV.